This T cell receptor beta chain was observed in a study of cytomegalovirus exposure and HLA in healthy donors (dated by TCRdb to about 2017). For the wider study: The 500 to 800 repertoires of the first cohort and the roughly 120 validation repertoires were produced on the same platform, according to a later analysis. The study was designed to test whether signatures of past pathogen exposure could be identified by cataloging public T cell receptors. In addition to the first cohort of around 670 subjects, a separate validation cohort of around 110 different subjects was used. The study combined high-throughput TCR immunosequencing, statistical association of individual TCRs with disease status, and machine learning to predict cytomegalovirus infection status.

Donors formed part of the validation cohort, which comprised fewer than 150 subjects and was distinct from the first cohort of under 800 subjects. A remark on this clone: The antigen it recognizes is unknown. Base quality data are lacking; no much larger clone is found one base away.

General conclusions and limits of the study: In a later analysis, TCRs clustered in the first cohort were found to also tend to co-occur in the roughly 130 validation repertoires, with 94% of cluster scores above 0. A few of the identified cytomegalovirus-associated TCR beta chains were confirmed in vitro to be specific for cytomegalovirus antigens. The study gave a list of over 150 TCR beta chains associated with cytomegalovirus. All 110 or so repertoires were used to score co-occurrence in the validation cohort in a later analysis, because that analysis had no HLA typing for the cohort. The authors suggested that the approach could potentially be extended to other disease states and immunological phenotypes. While some public TCRs were present in many individuals, most TCR sequences turned up only very rarely across donors. The classifier was reported to diagnose cytomegalovirus status with high specificity and sensitivity in both the original and validation cohorts.

Taken from cysteine to phenylalanine, the CDR3 has 14 residues. Of all the DNA, just the CDR3 is kept, 42 bases in frame from base 1. The germline V and J ends show losses of 5 bases and 6 bases respectively, and no gene match explains 8 bases of the junction. The germline V gene encodes CDR1 MNHEY and CDR2 SVGAGI. Library preparation employed the immunoSEQ multiplex PCR assay. The study's own analysis went as follows. A statistical classification framework was built for diagnosing cytomegalovirus status from the catalog of TCR beta chain sequences. TCRdb's version of the immuneACCESS table is confined to in-frame rearrangements and falls short of the full clone set. An unresolved V gene accounts for under half of the shortfall where checked; the remainder is of unknown origin. For V, J and clone size, that table is used; D and trimming come from the DNA. In this sample the table shows around 180,000 clones, roughly 88% of which occur a single time. Together, the top ten hold roughly 1.5% of the sample.

This TCR was sampled from a woman under 30 in good health and CMV-seronegative. Sequenced: PBMCs. The V and J segments used are TRBV6-5 and TRBJ2-7; 9 central bases correspond to TRBD1. The DNA is TGTGCCAGCAGTGCCGGGACAGGGAAGACCGAGCAGTACTTC. Translated, this gives CASSAGTGKTEQYF.